Presented here are 18 T cell receptor beta chains from one specimen sequenced in a study of shared clonotypes between healthy human individuals. TCRdb keeps only in-frame clones here, not all; method: immunoSEQ multiplex PCR. This table holds about 2.4 million clones, approximately 93% found once. Sequenced: naive CD4+ T cells from PBMCs. Subset defined: CD45RA+ positively selected. The source of these receptors is a man aged 18 to 29 in good health. Some clones in this sample may be carry-over from other donors' samples.

The chain recombines TRBV6-5 with TRBJ2-7, with D unclear. There are 14 residues in the CDR3. Germline V gene lookup returns CDR1 MNHEY and CDR2 SVGAGI. V gave up 5 bases and J gave up 9 bases, with 20 bases separating them. CDR3 loop: CASSPRARAWWQYF. CDR3 nucleotides: TGTGCCAGCAGTCCCCGGGCGCGAGCTTGGTGGCAGTACTTC.

V and J are TRBV5-4 and TRBJ1-1, with TRBD1 identical over 7 bases. Germline-derived CDR1 and CDR2 are SGHNT and YYREEE (reference sequence). Losses at the gene ends were 1 base for V and 1 base for J; bases not matched to a gene: 7. CDR3 length equals 16 residues. This CDR3 reads CASSLRSGQKNTEAFF. Here the CDR3 DNA reads TGTGCCAGCAGCTTGAGGTCGGGACAGAAGAACACTGAAGCTTTCTTT.

This chain connects TRBV18 to TRBJ1-5; the D gene is possibly TRBD1 (6 bases). CDR1 is KGHSH and CDR2 is LQKENI in the germline V gene. The CDR3 extends over 15 amino acids. V was cut by 2 bases and J by 6 bases, with 14 bases left in between. CDR3 amino acids: CASSPDGGPAQPQHF. The CDR3 coding sequence is TGTGCCAGCTCACCAGACGGGGGGCCAGCTCAGCCCCAGCATTTT.

The CDR3 DNA follows: TGTGCCTGGAGCGGGGACAGTCCGCGGGAGCAGTACTTC. This translates into CAWSGDSPREQYF. The chain links TRBV30 to TRBJ2-7, with 7 bases that match TRBD1. Germline assignment: CDR1 GTSNPN and CDR2 SVGIG (reference sequence). The ends lost 3 bases at V and 7 bases at J; junction bases unmatched: 9. The CDR3 contains 13 residues.

The chain uses TRBV27 and TRBJ2-1; TRBD2 aligns across 8 bases. Germline V gene lookup returns CDR1 MNHEY and CDR2 SMNVEV (reference sequence). The CDR3 is 12 residues long. V trimming: 6 bases; J trimming: 10 bases; junction bases outside the gene matches: 5. CDR3 bases: TGTGCCAGCAGCCAAGCGGGAGACGAGCAGTTCTTC. It yields the protein CASSQAGDEQFF.

This clone has only one observation. This rearrangement joins TRBV18 to TRBJ2-3; no firm D call. The V gene lost 4 bases and the J gene lost 4 bases, with 6 bases spanning the gap. Looked up from germline, CDR1 is KGHSH and CDR2 is LQKENI. The CDR3 length is 12 residues. The CDR3 sequence is CASSHSPDTQYF. In DNA, the CDR3 is TGTGCCAGCTCACACTCACCAGATACGCAGTATTTT.

The CDR3: CASSSGQGGRETQYF. CDR3 in DNA: TGTGCCAGTAGCTCCGGGCAGGGAGGAAGAGAGACCCAGTACTTC. The chain links TRBV19 to TRBJ2-5; TRBD2 is a possible D gene (6 bases). Per germline, CDR1 LNHDA and CDR2 SQIVND (reference sequence). Trimming cost V 6 bases and J 4 bases, with 18 bases left between them. This CDR3 spans 15 amino acids.

The rearrangement joins TRBV18 to TRBJ2-2; 7 bases are shared with TRBD1. J was trimmed by 5 bases and V by 3 bases; bases with no gene match: 6. CDR1 is KGHSH and CDR2 is LQKENI in the germline V gene. CDR3 length equals 15 residues. The CDR3 loop reads CASSPLQGRTGELFF. CDR3 nucleotide sequence: TGTGCCAGCTCACCTCTACAGGGGCGTACCGGGGAGCTGTTTTTT.

As regards this clone: The sample holds other DNA sequences that translate to the same CDR3. CDR3 bases: TGTGCCAGCTCACCCGGACTAGCGGGTGATAATGAGCAGTTCTTC. Translated, it gives CASSPGLAGDNEQFF. The rearrangement joins TRBV18 to TRBJ2-1; 11 bases align to TRBD2. With V trimmed by 3 bases and J by 7 bases, 5 bases remained unmatched. Per the germline V gene, CDR1 is KGHSH and CDR2 is LQKENI. The CDR3 sequence is 15 residues long.

In regard to this clone: This sample includes further DNA sequences coding for the same CDR3. This chain connects TRBV5-1 to TRBJ2-1, with D unresolved. V was pared by 0 bases and J by 4 bases, with 5 bases between. The length of the CDR3 is 13 residues. Germline CDR1 and CDR2: SGHRS and YFSETQ. CDR3 in amino acids: CASSLGAYNEQFF. DNA for the CDR3: TGCGCCAGCAGCTTGGGGGCATACAATGAGCAGTTCTTC. The full variable domain, with the rest looked up from reference TRBV5-1 and TRBJ2-1, is KAGVTQTPRYLIKTRGQQVTLSCSPISGHRSVSWYQQTPGQGLQFLFEYFSETQRNKGNFPGRFSGRQFSNSRSEMNVSTLELGDSALYLCASSLGAYNEQFFGPGTRLTVL.

The rearrangement joins TRBV11-3 to TRBJ2-5; weak D call: TRBD2 (5 bases). Trimming removed 5 bases from V and 5 bases from J, with 18 bases in between. Germline V gene data show CDR1 as SGHNT and CDR2 as YENEEA. This CDR3 contains 15 residues. CDR3 in amino acids: CASSNREPTGETQYF. The DNA of the CDR3 is TGTGCCAGCAGCAACCGGGAACCGACTGGGGAGACCCAGTACTTC.

V is TRBV19 and J is TRBJ2-7; perhaps TRBD2 as D (6 bases). The germline CDR1 and CDR2 sequences are LNHDA and SQIVND (reference sequence). V lost 5 bases to trimming and J lost 1 base, with 9 bases between them. The CDR3 is made up of 13 amino acids. The CDR3 sequence: CASSAGTSYEQYF. CDR3 bases: TGTGCCAGTAGTGCCGGGACTTCCTACGAGCAGTACTTC.

The chain has TRBV4-2 and TRBJ2-1, with 8 bases lining up with TRBD2. J lost 2 bases, V lost 6 bases, and 6 bases had no gene match. Germline CDR1 reads LGHNA; CDR2 reads YNFKEQ. This CDR3 is 15 amino acids long. The DNA for the CDR3 is TGTGCCAGCAGTCGAAGCGGGGGCACCTACAATGAGCAGTTCTTC. It specifies CASSRSGGTYNEQFF.

The chain joins TRBV18 to TRBJ1-4, with D maybe TRBD1 (6 bases). The CDR3 length is 16 residues. V lost 6 bases and J 8 bases, leaving 22 bases between the germline ends. Germline V gene data show CDR1 as KGHSH and CDR2 as LQKENI. CDR3 residues: CASSEQGTRGYEKLFF. The DNA for the CDR3 is TGTGCCAGCTCGGAACAGGGCACAAGGGGCTACGAAAAACTGTTTTTT.

The genes are TRBV6-5 and TRBJ1-4, with D uncertain. CDR3 length: 15 amino acids. Germline V gene data show CDR1 as MNHEY and CDR2 as SVGAGI. Trimming left V 0 bases short and J 8 bases short, with 13 bases between. The CDR3 region has the DNA TGTGCCAGCAGTTACTCGTTACAGATGTTCGAAAAACTGTTTTTT. Its translation: CASSYSLQMFEKLFF.

This sequence joins TRBV9 and TRBJ2-7, with no clear D. The V gene lost 1 base and the J gene lost 1 base, with 9 bases spanning the gap. Germline V gives CDR1 SGDLS, CDR2 YYNGEE. The CDR3 has 14 residues. The CDR3 spells CASSVTTASYEQYF. DNA for the CDR3: TGTGCCAGCAGCGTAACGACGGCTTCCTACGAGCAGTACTTC.

This clone was observed a single time. Other DNA sequences from this sample encode an identical CDR3 as well. This chain uses TRBV6-5 with TRBJ1-4; 8 nucleotides align to TRBD1. Germline V lookup: CDR1 MNHEY, CDR2 SVGAGI. The ends lost 4 bases at V and 3 bases at J; junction bases unmatched: 1. The CDR3 is 14 residues long. The CDR3 bases are TGTGCCAGCAGTTTGGACAGGGCTAATGAAAAACTGTTTTTT. Protein: CASSLDRANEKLFF.

CDR3 bases: TGTGCCAGCAGTTCCCGGGGCAGGGGAAACTCCTACGAGCAGTACTTC. This sequence encodes CASSSRGRGNSYEQYF. This rearrangement joins TRBV28 to TRBJ2-7; possible D gene TRBD1, 6 bases. The V end lost 4 bases, the J end lost 0 bases, and 16 bases lay between the germline ends. There are 16 residues in the CDR3. Germline-derived CDR1 and CDR2 are MDHEN and SYDVKM.